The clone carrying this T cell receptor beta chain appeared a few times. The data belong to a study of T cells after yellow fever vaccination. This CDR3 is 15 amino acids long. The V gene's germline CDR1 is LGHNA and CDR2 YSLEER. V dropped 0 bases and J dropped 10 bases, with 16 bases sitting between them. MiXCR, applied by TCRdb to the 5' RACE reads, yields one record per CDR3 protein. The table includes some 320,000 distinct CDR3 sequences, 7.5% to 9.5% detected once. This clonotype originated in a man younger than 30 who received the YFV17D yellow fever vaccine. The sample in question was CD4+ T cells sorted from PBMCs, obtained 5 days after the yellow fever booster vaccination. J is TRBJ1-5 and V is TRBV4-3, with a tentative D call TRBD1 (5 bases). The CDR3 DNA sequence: TGCGCCAGCAGCCAAGATGCTGCAGGGAGAAGACCCCAGCATTTT. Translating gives CASSQDAAGRRPQHF.